The 7 T cell receptor beta chains presented below share a single source sample, sequenced in a study of blood T cells in healthy people across ages. The authors ran a second PCR of roughly 6 to 12 cycles using a sample-barcoded 5' primer and a J-beta primer mix. TCRdb fed the 5' RACE reads into MiXCR, producing one record per CDR3 protein. Of 450,000 to 700,000 distinct CDR3 sequences in the sample, approximately 25% were seen once. The sequencing sample was made of blood. Receptors originate from an older woman in good health.

This clonotype has only a few counts. The genes are TRBV6-5 and TRBJ2-5, with TRBD1 matching over 7 bases. In germline, CDR1 is MNHEY, CDR2 SVGAGI. The CDR3 has 16 residues. Trimming cost V 0 bases and J 2 bases; bases outside gene matches: 6. The CDR3 DNA is TGTGCCAGCAGTTACTCGTCGGCAGGGGGACAAGAGACCCAGTACTTC. Its translation is CASSYSSAGGQETQYF.

The rearrangement uses TRBV19 and TRBJ2-2; TRBD2 might be the D (6 bases). V was clipped by 3 bases and J by 8 bases, with 10 bases between them. Germline V CDR1 and CDR2: LNHDA, SQIVND (reference sequence). The CDR3 runs to 13 residues. The CDR3 loop is CASSIIGRGELFF. The CDR3 nucleotides are TGTGCCAGTAGTATCATAGGGAGGGGGGAGCTGTTTTTT. The full variable domain, completed using reference TRBV19 and TRBJ2-2, is DGGITQSPKYLFRKEGQNVTLSCEQNLNHDAMYWYRQDPGQGLRLIYYSQIVNDFQKGDIAEGYSVSREKKESFPLTVTSAQKNPTAFYLCASSIIGRGELFFGEGSRLTVL.

The chain combines TRBV28 with TRBJ1-4, with D maybe TRBD1 (6 bases). Trimming shortened V by 4 bases and J by 4 bases, and 10 bases separated the two germline ends. Germline CDR1 and CDR2: MDHEN and SYDVKM. This CDR3 contains 14 residues. This CDR3 is CASSSGHLNEKLFF. CDR3 coding DNA: TGTGCCAGCAGTTCGGGACACCTTAATGAAAAACTGTTTTTT.

The chain links TRBV18 to TRBJ1-1, with 7 bases identical to TRBD1. Germline loops: CDR1 KGHSH, CDR2 LQKENI. V trimming: 3 bases; J trimming: 5 bases; junction bases outside the gene matches: 9. CDR3 size: 15 residues. In DNA form, the CDR3 reads TGTGCCAGCTCACCGACGAGTCCACAGGGGACTGAAGCTTTCTTT. Protein: CASSPTSPQGTEAFF.

This clonotype has more than one count but fewer than ten. This chain connects TRBV4-3 to TRBJ1-3, with a possible D match to TRBD1 (6 bases). The CDR3 sequence is 16 residues long. V shed 0 bases and J shed 2 bases, with 11 bases lying between them. Germline CDR1 and CDR2: LGHNA and YSLEER. The CDR3 loop reads CASSQDLGGAGNTIYF. The CDR3 DNA follows: TGCGCCAGCAGCCAAGATTTGGGGGGCGCTGGAAACACCATATATTTT.

The rearrangement joins TRBV12-3 or TRBV12-4 to TRBJ2-5; 9 nucleotides agree with TRBD1. V trimming: 2 bases; J trimming: 3 bases; junction bases outside the gene matches: 4. The length of the CDR3 is 15 residues. The CDR3 DNA sequence: TGTGCCAGCAGTTTAACATGGGACAGGGAAGAGACCCAGTACTTC. Its protein is CASSLTWDREETQYF.

This clonotype was seen a handful of times. The chain couples TRBV20-1 to TRBJ2-7, with a tentative D call TRBD2 (6 bases). V lost 0 bases to trimming and J lost 3 bases, with 9 bases between them. The V gene's germline CDR1 is DFQATT and CDR2 SNEGSKA (reference sequence). The CDR3 totals 13 residues. CDR3 nucleotides: TGCAGTGCTAGAGATGGGGGAGGCTACGAGCAGTACTTC. It specifies CSARDGGGYEQYF.